This T cell receptor (beta chain) comes out of a study of post-analysis software for immune sequencing data. The CDR3 has 16 residues. The V end was cut by 4 bases, the J end by 0 bases, with 17 bases between. Germline V CDR1 and CDR2: SGHRS, YFSETQ. Study-wide points: Same-batch samples co-clustered strongly by F measure. The five TRBV segments detected at higher frequency in patients than in controls included TRBV5-6, TRBV5-1 and TRBV20-1.

Tagging with unique molecular identifiers was a feature of the TCR beta cDNA libraries. MiXCR was run by TCRdb on the PCR reads, yielding one entry per CDR3 protein. Among roughly 600,000 distinct CDR3 sequences listed, roughly 45% were seen once. This clonotype has more than one count but fewer than ten. What it binds is unknown. The receptor comes from a girl aged 5-17 years with multiple sclerosis. The chain is built from TRBV5-1 and TRBJ2-7, with D perhaps given as TRBD1 or TRBD2 (5 bases each). The specimen sequenced was blood. The CDR3 DNA follows: TGCGCCAGCAGCAGAGACATTGGGACGTCCTCCTACGAGCAGTACTTC. Its translation: CASSRDIGTSSYEQYF.